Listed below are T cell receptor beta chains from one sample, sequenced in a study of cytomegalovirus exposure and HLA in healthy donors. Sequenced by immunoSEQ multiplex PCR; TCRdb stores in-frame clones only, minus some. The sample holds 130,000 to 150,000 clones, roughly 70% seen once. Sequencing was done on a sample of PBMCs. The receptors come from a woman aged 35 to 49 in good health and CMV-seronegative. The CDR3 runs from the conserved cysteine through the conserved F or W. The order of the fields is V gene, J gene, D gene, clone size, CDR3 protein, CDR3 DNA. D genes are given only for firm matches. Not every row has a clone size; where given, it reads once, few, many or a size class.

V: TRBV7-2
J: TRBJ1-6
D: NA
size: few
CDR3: CASSLALSPLHF
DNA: TGTGCCAGCAGCTTAGCTCTATCACCCCTCCACTTT

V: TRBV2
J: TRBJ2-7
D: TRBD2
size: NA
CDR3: CASSAERGFSYEQYF
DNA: TGTGCCAGCAGTGCAGAGCGGGGGTTCTCCTACGAGCAGTACTTC

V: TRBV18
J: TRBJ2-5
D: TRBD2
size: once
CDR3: CASSPPGLAGETQYF
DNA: TGTGCCAGCTCACCTCCGGGACTAGCGGGTGAGACCCAGTACTTC

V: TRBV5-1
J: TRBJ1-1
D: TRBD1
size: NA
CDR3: CASSGGTGFGNTEAFF
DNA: TGCGCCAGCAGCGGTGGGACAGGGTTTGGGAACACTGAAGCTTTCTTT

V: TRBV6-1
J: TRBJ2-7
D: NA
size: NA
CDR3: CASRLDRSSYEQYF
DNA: TGTGCCAGCAGGTTAGACAGGAGCTCCTACGAGCAGTACTTC

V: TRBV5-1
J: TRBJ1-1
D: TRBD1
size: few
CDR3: CASSLGGGGGDTEAFF
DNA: TGCGCCAGCAGCTTAGGAGGGGGCGGAGGGGACACTGAAGCTTTCTTT

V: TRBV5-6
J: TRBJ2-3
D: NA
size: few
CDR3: CASSLDLAVTTDTQYF
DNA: TGTGCCAGCAGCTTGGATTTAGCGGTAACCACAGATACGCAGTATTTT

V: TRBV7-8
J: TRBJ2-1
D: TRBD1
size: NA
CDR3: CASSWVGQGPYNEQFF
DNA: TGTGCCAGCAGCTGGGTAGGACAGGGTCCCTACAATGAGCAGTTCTTC

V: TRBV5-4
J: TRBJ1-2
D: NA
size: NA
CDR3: CASSLEYQGGGYTF
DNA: TGTGCCAGCAGCTTGGAATACCAGGGAGGTGGCTACACCTTC

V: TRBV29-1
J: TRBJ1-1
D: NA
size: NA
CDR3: CSGENTEAFF
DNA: TGCAGCGGAGAGAACACTGAAGCTTTCTTT

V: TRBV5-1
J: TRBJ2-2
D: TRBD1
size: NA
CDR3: CASSLTGQLVSRNTGELFF
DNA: TGCGCCAGCAGTCTAACGGGACAGCTTGTATCCCGCAACACCGGGGAGCTGTTTTTT

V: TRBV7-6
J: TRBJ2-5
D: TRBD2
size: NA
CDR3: CASSFFLAGGSQETQYF
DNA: TGTGCCAGCAGCTTCTTTCTAGCGGGAGGATCCCAAGAGACCCAGTACTTC

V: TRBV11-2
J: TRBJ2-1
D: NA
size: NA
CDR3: CASSLGPGSSYNEQFF
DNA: TGTGCCAGCAGCTTAGGGCCAGGTAGCTCCTACAATGAGCAGTTCTTC

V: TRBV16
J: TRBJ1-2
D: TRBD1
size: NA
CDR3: CASSRTGNTYGYTF
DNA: TGTGCCAGCAGCCGGACAGGGAATACTTATGGCTACACCTTC

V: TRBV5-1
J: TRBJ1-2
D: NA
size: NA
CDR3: CASSPQGQGGYGYTF
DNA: TGCGCCAGCAGCCCCCAAGGGCAGGGAGGCTATGGCTACACCTTC

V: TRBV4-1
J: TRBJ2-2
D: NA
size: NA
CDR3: CASSQATGSAPGELFF
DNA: TGCGCCAGCAGCCAAGCAACAGGGTCAGCTCCCGGGGAGCTGTTTTTT

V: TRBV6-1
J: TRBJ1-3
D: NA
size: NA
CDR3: CASSNRNTIYF
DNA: TGTGCCAGCAGCAACAGAAACACCATATATTTT

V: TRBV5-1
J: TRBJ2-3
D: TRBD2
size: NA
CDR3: CASRLAGGWADTQYF
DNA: TGCGCCAGCAGATTAGCGGGGGGGTGGGCAGATACGCAGTATTTT

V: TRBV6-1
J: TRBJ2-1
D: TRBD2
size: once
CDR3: CASNIGRESNEQFF
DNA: TGTGCCAGTAACATAGGGCGGGAGAGCAATGAGCAGTTCTTC

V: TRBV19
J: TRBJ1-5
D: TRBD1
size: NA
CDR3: CASSPRTGPSNQPQHF
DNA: TGTGCCAGTAGTCCCCGGACAGGGCCGAGCAATCAGCCCCAGCATTTT

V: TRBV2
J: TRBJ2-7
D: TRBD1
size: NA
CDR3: CARRTGHEQYF
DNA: TGTGCCAGAAGGACAGGGCACGAGCAGTACTTC

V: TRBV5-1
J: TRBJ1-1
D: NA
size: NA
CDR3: CASSLPQVNTEAFF
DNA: TGCGCCAGCAGCTTGCCACAGGTTAACACTGAAGCTTTCTTT

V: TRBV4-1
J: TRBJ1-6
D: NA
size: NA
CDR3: CASSPRAGSPLHF
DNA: TGCGCCAGCAGCCCCAGGGCAGGGTCACCCCTCCACTTT

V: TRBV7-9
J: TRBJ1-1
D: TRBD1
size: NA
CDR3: CASSLQQGAESAFF
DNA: TGTGCCAGCAGCTTACAGCAGGGGGCTGAGTCGGCTTTCTTT

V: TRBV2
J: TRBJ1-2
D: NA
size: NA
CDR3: CASTTGTDYGYTF
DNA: TGTGCCAGCACAACCGGGACTGACTATGGCTACACCTTC

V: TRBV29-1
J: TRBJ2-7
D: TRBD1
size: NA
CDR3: CSVAGTVKEGLYEQYF
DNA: TGCAGCGTCGCCGGGACAGTCAAAGAAGGACTCTACGAGCAGTACTTC

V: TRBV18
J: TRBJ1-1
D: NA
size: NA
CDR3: CASSPQLGRQGPGRGTEAFF
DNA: TGTGCCAGCTCACCACAATTAGGTCGGCAGGGCCCAGGGCGGGGCACTGAAGCTTTCTTT

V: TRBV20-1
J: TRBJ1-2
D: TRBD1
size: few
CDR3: CIGTGVSGYTF
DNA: TGCATCGGCACAGGGGTCTCCGGCTACACCTTC

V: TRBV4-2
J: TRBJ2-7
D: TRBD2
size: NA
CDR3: CASSQQQRASGGTSYEQYF
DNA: TGTGCCAGCAGCCAACAACAGAGGGCTAGCGGGGGGACTTCCTACGAGCAGTACTTC

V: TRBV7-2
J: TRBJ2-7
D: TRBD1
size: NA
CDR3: CASSFGTGWYEQYF
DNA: TGTGCCAGCAGCTTTGGGACAGGGTGGTACGAGCAGTACTTC

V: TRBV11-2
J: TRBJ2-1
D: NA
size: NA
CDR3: CASSKHLAPTYNEQFF
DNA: TGTGCCAGCAGCAAACATCTAGCGCCTACCTACAATGAGCAGTTCTTC

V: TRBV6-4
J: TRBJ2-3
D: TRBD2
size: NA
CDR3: CASSDTSGIVDTQYF
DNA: TGTGCCAGCAGTGACACTAGCGGGATAGTAGATACGCAGTATTTT

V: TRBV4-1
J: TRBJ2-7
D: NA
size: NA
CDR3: CASSRQGGIYEQYF
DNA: TGCGCCAGCAGCCGACAGGGAGGAATCTACGAGCAGTACTTC

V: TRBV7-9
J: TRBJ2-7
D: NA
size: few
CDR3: CASSPPVPGEQYF
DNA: TGTGCCAGCAGCCCCCCGGTTCCTGGCGAGCAGTACTTC

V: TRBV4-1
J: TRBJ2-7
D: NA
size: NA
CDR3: CASSSQQGPYEQYF
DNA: TGCGCCAGCAGCTCCCAACAGGGTCCCTACGAGCAGTACTTC

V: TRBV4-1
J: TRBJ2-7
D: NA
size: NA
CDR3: CASTKLQGGVYEQYF
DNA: TGCGCCAGCACCAAGCTACAGGGAGGGGTTTACGAGCAGTACTTC

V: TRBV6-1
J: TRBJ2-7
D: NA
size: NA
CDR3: CASTKGQIYEQYF
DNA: TGTGCCAGCACCAAAGGACAGATCTACGAGCAGTACTTC

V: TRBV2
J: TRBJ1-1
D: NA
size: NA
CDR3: CAGSPRGGTEAFF
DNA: TGTGCCGGATCCCCAAGGGGTGGTACTGAAGCTTTCTTT

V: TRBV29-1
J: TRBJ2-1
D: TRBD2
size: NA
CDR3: CSVSSGAYTEQFF
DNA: TGCAGCGTCTCTAGCGGGGCGTACACGGAGCAGTTCTTC

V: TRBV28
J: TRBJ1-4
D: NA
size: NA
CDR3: CASSLGGQNGEKLFF
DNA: TGTGCCAGCAGTTTAGGCGGGCAGAATGGGGAAAAACTGTTTTTT

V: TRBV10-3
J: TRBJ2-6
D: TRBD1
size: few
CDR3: CATRDRFSGANVLTF
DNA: TGTGCCACCCGGGACAGGTTCTCTGGGGCCAACGTCCTGACTTTC

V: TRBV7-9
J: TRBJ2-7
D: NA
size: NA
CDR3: CASSLVDGQGSPYEQYF
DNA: TGTGCCAGCAGCTTAGTTGATGGGCAGGGGTCCCCCTACGAGCAGTACTTC

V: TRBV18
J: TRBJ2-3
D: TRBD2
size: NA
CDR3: CASSPPGTSGTHTDTQYF
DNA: TGTGCCAGCTCACCACCCGGGACTAGCGGAACACACACAGATACGCAGTATTTT

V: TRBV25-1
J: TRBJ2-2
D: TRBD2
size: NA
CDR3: CANWTSWVPGELFF
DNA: TGTGCCAACTGGACTAGCTGGGTCCCTGGGGAGCTGTTTTTT

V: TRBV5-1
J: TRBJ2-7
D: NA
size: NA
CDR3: CASSLYYEQYF
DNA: TGCGCCAGCAGTCTCTACTACGAGCAGTACTTC

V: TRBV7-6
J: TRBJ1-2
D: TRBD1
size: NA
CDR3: CASSYGTAYGYTF
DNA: TGTGCCAGCAGCTACGGGACAGCCTATGGCTACACCTTC

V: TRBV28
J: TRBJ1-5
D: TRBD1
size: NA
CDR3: CASSLAGGNRQPQHF
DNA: TGTGCCAGCAGTTTGGCAGGGGGCAATCGGCAGCCCCAGCATTTT

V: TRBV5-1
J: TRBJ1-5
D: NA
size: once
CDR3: CASSLGVRGPQHF
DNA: TGCGCCAGCAGCTTGGGGGTCCGGGGGCCCCAGCATTTT

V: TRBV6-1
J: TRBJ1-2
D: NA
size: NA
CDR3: CASKENYVVYYGYTF
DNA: TGTGCCAGCAAAGAAAACTATGTGGTATACTATGGCTACACCTTC

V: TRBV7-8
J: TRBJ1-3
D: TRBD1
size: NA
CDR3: CASSRDRASGNTIYF
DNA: TGTGCCAGCAGCCGAGACAGGGCCTCTGGAAACACCATATATTTT

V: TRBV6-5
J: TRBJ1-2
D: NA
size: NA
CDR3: CASSYSMGGGYTF
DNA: TGTGCCAGCAGTTACTCGATGGGGGGTGGCTACACCTTC

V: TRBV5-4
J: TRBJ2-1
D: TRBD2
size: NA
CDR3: CASSSPSRAGGPLFF
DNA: TGTGCCAGCAGCTCGCCTTCTCGGGCGGGAGGGCCCCTGTTCTTC

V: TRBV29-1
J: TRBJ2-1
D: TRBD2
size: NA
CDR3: CSGGGHSGTREQFF
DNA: TGCAGCGGGGGCGGGCACAGCGGGACGCGTGAGCAGTTCTTC

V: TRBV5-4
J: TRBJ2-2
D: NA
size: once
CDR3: CASSLPGLPTGELFF
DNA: TGTGCCAGCAGCTTACCGGGACTCCCCACCGGGGAGCTGTTTTTT

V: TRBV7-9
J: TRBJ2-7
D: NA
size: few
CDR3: CASSLAGGYEQYF
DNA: TGTGCCAGCAGCTTAGCAGGGGGCTACGAGCAGTACTTC